What follows describes a single TCR beta chain. What it binds is not known. These data are taken from a study of blood T cells in healthy people across ages. A sample-barcoded 5' primer and a J-beta primer mix were used in a second PCR of about 7 to 12 cycles. Template switching added a 12-random-nucleotide identifier to every cDNA molecule. TCRdb reprocessed the 5' RACE reads via MiXCR and lists one record per CDR3 protein. The sample yields about 1.6 million distinct CDR3 sequences, 30% to 40% seen once. Ranging in age from about 6 to 95, the donors were healthy Caucasian individuals from Russia. Germline V gives CDR1 LNHDA, CDR2 SQIVND (reference sequence). This CDR3 has 15 residues. V trimming: 7 bases; J trimming: 3 bases; junction bases outside the gene matches: 12. Study-level findings and limits: Per million T cells, the diversity of TCR beta decreased roughly linearly as age advanced. Diversity of TCR beta correlated strongly with naive T cell percentage.

The sequence derives from a woman aged 25 to 39 in good health. The chain links TRBV19 to TRBJ2-7, with 7 bases aligning to TRBD1. Sequencing input: blood. CDR3 in DNA: TGTGCCAGTAAAGAAACAGGGGTCGCGGACTACGAGCAGTACTTC. Translated, it gives CASKETGVADYEQYF.